Listed here are 21 T cell receptor beta chains from one sample, sequenced in a study of blood T cell repertoires in COVID-19. Clones were sequenced by immunoSEQ multiplex PCR, and TCRdb holds only the in-frame ones, with some missing. Seen here are about 130,000 clones, approximately 84% observed once, and the top ten hold more than 10%. Input material: peripheral blood. All receptors come from a human donor in a cohort sampled during active COVID-19.

V is TRBV20-1 and J is TRBJ2-7, with 8 bases lining up with TRBD2. The CDR3 spans 14 residues. Germline V gives CDR1 DFQATT, CDR2 SNEGSKA (reference sequence). Germline trimming cut 3 bases from V and 4 bases from J; bases unmatched to any gene: 8. The CDR3 DNA sequence: TGCAGTGCTAGTAGTAGCGGGGTGTGGTACGAGCAGTACTTC. Translating it yields CSASSSGVWYEQYF.

The V gene is TRBV7-8, the J gene TRBJ1-5; 7 bases are shared with TRBD1. Germline V gene lookup returns CDR1 SGHVS and CDR2 FQNEAQ. The J segment lost 7 bases and the V segment lost 5 bases, leaving 5 bases of the junction unmatched. This CDR3 has 13 amino acids. The CDR3 here is CASSLDRDQPQHF. The CDR3 DNA reads as TGTGCCAGCAGCCTCGACAGGGACCAGCCCCAGCATTTT.

The V and J genes are TRBV23-1 and TRBJ1-6; D is unclear. TRBV23-1 is an open reading frame, and its role is uncertain. V shed 4 bases and J shed 8 bases, with 18 bases lying between them. The CDR3 runs 16 residues. CDR3: CASSPPGSPWDSPLHF. The CDR3 DNA reads as TGCGCCAGCAGTCCCCCGGGGAGTCCTTGGGATTCACCCCTCCACTTT.

The sample holds one count of this clone. V is TRBV11-2 and J is TRBJ2-5, with 13 bases identical to TRBD2. J gave up 5 bases and V 7 bases, and 7 bases lay outside the gene matches. This CDR3 spans 15 amino acids. The germline gives CDR1 SGHAT, CDR2 FQNNGV. The CDR3 here is CASTTSGGPVETQYF. The CDR3 region has the DNA TGTGCCAGCACGACTAGCGGGGGGCCTGTGGAGACCCAGTACTTC.

J is TRBJ2-2 and V is TRBV7-9; D gene ambiguous. Trimming pared 6 bases from V and 6 bases from J, leaving 8 bases between. The CDR3 has 12 residues. Germline CDR1 reads SEHNR; CDR2 reads FQNEAQ (reference sequence). The CDR3 nucleotides are TGTGCCAGCAGAGGAGATGCCGGGGAGCTGTTTTTT. Translation gives CASRGDAGELFF. Full variable domain (rest looked up from reference TRBV7-9 and TRBJ2-2): DTGVSQNPRHKITKRGQNVTFRCDPISEHNRLYWYRQTLGQGPEFLTYFQNEAQLEKSRLLSDRFSAERPKGSFSTLEIQRTEQGDSAMYLCASRGDAGELFFGEGSRLTVL.

This chain joins TRBV20-1 and TRBJ2-5; D is undetermined. The CDR3 loop spans 11 amino acids. Trimming took off 3 bases at V and 5 bases at J, with 7 bases between the two ends. Germline CDR1 DFQATT, CDR2 SNEGSKA (reference sequence). CDR3 in amino acids: CSASPEETQYF. The DNA for the CDR3 is TGCAGTGCTAGCCCCGAGGAGACCCAGTACTTC.

J is TRBJ1-5 and V is TRBV6-6; 7 bases fit TRBD1. The CDR3 is 15 amino acids. V lost 2 bases to trimming and J lost 1 base; unmatched junction nucleotides: 2. Looked up from germline, CDR1 is MNHNY and CDR2 is SVGAGI (reference sequence). This CDR3 reads CASSYATGSNQPQHF. CDR3 DNA: TGTGCCAGCAGTTACGCGACAGGGAGCAATCAGCCCCAGCATTTT.

This CDR3 is CASSLKGANEAFF. CDR3 sequence (DNA): TGTGCCAGCAGCTTAAAGGGGGCAAATGAAGCTTTCTTT. The chain recombines TRBV11-3 with TRBJ1-1; TRBD1 matches 7 bases. Per the germline V gene, CDR1 is SGHNT and CDR2 is YENEEA. The CDR3 runs 13 residues. With 2 bases clipped from V and 7 bases from J, the junction kept 4 bases outside the gene matches.

J is TRBJ2-7 and V is TRBV5-6, with a possible D match to TRBD1 (5 bases). The V and J ends lost 4 bases and 2 bases respectively, with 16 bases between them. CDR3 length: 15 amino acids. Germline CDR1 SGHDT, CDR2 YYEEEE. The CDR3 reads CASSHSRRVTYEQYF. The CDR3 region has the DNA TGTGCCAGCAGCCACAGTCGCAGGGTTACCTACGAGCAGTACTTC.

As to this clone: Other DNA sequences from this sample encode an identical CDR3 as well. The chain carries TRBV12-3 or TRBV12-4 and TRBJ1-2; 7 positions match TRBD1. Trimming cost V 8 bases and J 4 bases; bases outside gene matches: 4. The CDR3 spans 12 residues. CDR3 DNA: TGTGCCAGCTCACGGGACAGCTATGGCTACACCTTC. Translation: CASSRDSYGYTF.

The chain joins TRBV6-5 to TRBJ1-6, with D unclear. CDR3 length equals 15 residues. V lost 7 bases, J lost 5 bases, and 15 bases lay in between. From germline, CDR1 is MNHEY and CDR2 SVGAGI. CDR3 nucleotides: TGTGCCAGCACCGGTACCGCACAGAATAATTCACCCCTCCACTTT. Translated: CASTGTAQNNSPLHF.

The chain is built from TRBV19 and TRBJ2-4; 7 nucleotides agree with TRBD1. The V segment lost 5 bases and the J segment 9 bases; nucleotides outside the gene matches: 4. Looked up from germline, CDR1 is LNHDA and CDR2 is SQIVND (reference sequence). This CDR3 is 12 amino acids long. Written as DNA, the CDR3 is TGTGCCAGTAGTCTGACAGGGACCATTCAGTACTTC. Translated, it gives CASSLTGTIQYF.

This clone has more than one count but fewer than ten. The chain recombines TRBV28 with TRBJ2-7; 7 bases agree with TRBD2. This CDR3 has 14 residues. V trimming: 5 bases; J trimming: 0 bases; junction bases outside the gene matches: 4. CDR1 MDHEN and CDR2 SYDVKM come from the germline V gene. The CDR3 here is CASSPPGGSYEQYF. The CDR3 DNA reads as TGTGCCAGCAGTCCTCCGGGGGGCTCCTACGAGCAGTACTTC.

The chain couples TRBV9 to TRBJ2-3; the match to TRBD2 covers 7 bases. This CDR3 has 14 residues. V dropped 0 bases and J dropped 5; count of bases not matched to a gene: 3. The germline V gene encodes CDR1 SGDLS and CDR2 YYNGEE. The CDR3 DNA is TGTGCCAGCAGCGTAGGAGCGGGGTTAGATACGCAGTATTTT. Translation: CASSVGAGLDTQYF. The variable domain in full, with the rest retrieved from reference TRBV9 and TRBJ2-3, is DSGVTQTPKHLITATGQRVTLRCSPRSGDLSVYWYQQSLDQGLQFLIQYYNGEERAKGNILERFSAQQFPDLHSELNLSSLELGDSALYFCASSVGAGLDTQYFGPGTRLTVL.

The gene calls are TRBV3-1 (or the pseudogene TRBV3-2) and TRBJ1-5, with a possible D match to TRBD1 (6 bases). CDR3 size: 16 residues. Germline assignment: CDR1 LGHDT and CDR2 YNNKEL (reference sequence). The ends were cut back, 2 bases at V and 3 bases at J, with 14 bases in the middle. The CDR3 here is CASSQIKGVNNQPQHF. Here the CDR3 DNA reads TGTGCCAGCAGCCAAATCAAGGGGGTAAACAATCAGCCCCAGCATTTT.

The rearrangement links TRBV7-8 to TRBJ1-1; 7 positions match TRBD1. The germline CDR1 and CDR2 sequences are SGHVS and FQNEAQ. V dropped 2 bases and J dropped 5; count of bases not matched to a gene: 20. The CDR3 is 19 residues long. The CDR3 is CASSLSHYSLNRGPTEAFF. The CDR3 nucleotides are TGTGCCAGCAGCTTATCGCACTACTCACTAAACAGGGGTCCTACTGAAGCTTTCTTT.

The rearrangement links TRBV19 to TRBJ1-2, with no clear D. The V end lost 0 bases, the J end lost 5 bases, and 19 bases lay between the germline ends. Per the germline V gene, CDR1 is LNHDA and CDR2 is SQIVND (reference sequence). The CDR3 has 17 amino acids. The CDR3 is CASSIETSRARIYGYTF. The CDR3 bases are TGTGCCAGTAGTATAGAAACGTCAAGAGCCCGAATTTATGGCTACACCTTC.

The table lists this clone with a few counts. The chain combines TRBV5-5 with TRBJ1-5; D is ambiguous. CDR3 size: 15 residues. The V and J ends lost 0 bases and 0 bases respectively, with 7 bases between them. Germline assignment: CDR1 SGHKS and CDR2 YYEKEE (reference sequence). The CDR3 reads CASSLGGNSNQPQHF. The CDR3, as DNA: TGTGCCAGCAGCTTGGGCGGGAATAGCAATCAGCCCCAGCATTTT.

The V call is TRBV4-1, the J call TRBJ2-2, with 7 bases lining up with TRBD2. This CDR3 has 15 residues. V trimming: 3 bases; J trimming: 6 bases; junction bases outside the gene matches: 7. Germline assignment: CDR1 MGHRA and CDR2 YSYEKL. CDR3 sequence (DNA): TGCGCCAGCAGCCAGGATCGACTAGCCGCCGGGGAGCTGTTTTTT. It yields the protein CASSQDRLAAGELFF.

This rearrangement joins TRBV6-5 to TRBJ2-7; TRBD1 aligns across 10 bases. After removal of 4 bases from V and 8 bases from J, the junction contained 11 bases not matched to a gene. CDR3 length: 15 amino acids. In germline, CDR1 is MNHEY, CDR2 SVGAGI. CDR3 region: CASSLSGTGALKQYF. CDR3 sequence (DNA): TGTGCCAGCAGTTTGTCCGGGACAGGGGCCTTAAAGCAGTACTTC.

This rearrangement joins TRBV11-2 to TRBJ2-7; 8 nucleotides align to TRBD1. Germline values: CDR1 SGHAT, CDR2 FQNNGV. The CDR3 runs 15 residues. V shed 5 bases, J shed 7 bases, and the junction held 13 bases outside the gene matches. The CDR3 DNA is TGTGCCAGCAGCCTGTCCCCGACAGGGGCACGGGAGCAGTACTTC. It encodes CASSLSPTGAREQYF.